This T cell receptor beta chain comes out of a study of cytomegalovirus exposure and HLA in healthy donors. Whole-study findings and limits: Several of the most significant clusters were apparently associated with common viral pathogens in a later analysis.

The PCR ran on 60 Vbeta and 13 Jbeta primers. The table came from immunoSEQ multiplex PCR; TCRdb's copy has only in-frame clones and leaves some out. The sample lists 65,000 to 85,000 clones; about 80% were seen once. This clone was counted between two and nine times. Antigen specificity is unknown. Germline V gene sequence: CDR1 SEHNR, CDR2 FQNEAQ (reference sequence). J was trimmed by 2 bases and V by 5 bases; bases with no gene match: 13. The CDR3 is 18 residues long. The origin of this receptor is a man aged 45 to 65 in good health and CMV-seropositive. The sample taken for sequencing was PBMCs. This sequence joins TRBV7-9 and TRBJ2-3; 10 bases line up with TRBD2. The CDR3 nucleotides read TGTGCCAGCAGCCTTCCCCCCAGACTAGCGGGTCTCACAGATACGCAGTATTTT. It codes for CASSLPPRLAGLTDTQYF.